A single sample is the source of the 25 T cell receptor beta chains below, sequenced in a study of early T cells in non-severe SARS-CoV-2 infection. TCRdb reanalysed the 5' RACE reads using MiXCR and keeps one entry per CDR3 protein. Among around 80,000 distinct CDR3 sequences listed, roughly 12% were seen once. Material: whole blood. These receptors were collected from an adult who was a healthcare worker with PCR-confirmed SARS-CoV-2 infection or an uninfected control (not recorded which).

With regard to this clonotype: A much larger clone differs by one base, so this may be a read error. J is TRBJ1-6 and V is TRBV18; 7 positions match TRBD1. The CDR3 totals 14 residues. Germline V gene sequence: CDR1 KGHSH, CDR2 LQKENI. Trimming at V came to 4 bases and at J to 8 bases, leaving 5 bases not matched to a gene. The CDR3 reads CASSQDRVDSPLHF. CDR3 nucleotides: TGTGCCAGCTCACAAGACAGGGTTGATTCACCCCTCCACTTT.

The gene calls are TRBV11-2 and TRBJ2-7, with D hard to call. Germline V CDR1 and CDR2: SGHAT, FQNNGV. Trimming cost V 7 bases and J 6 bases, with 19 bases left between them. CDR3 length equals 14 residues. Written as DNA, the CDR3 is TGTGCCAGCACCCCTGACCTTACCCCCGCCGAGCAGTACTTC. Amino acid sequence: CASTPDLTPAEQYF.

The chain employs TRBV10-2 and TRBJ2-2; D perhaps matches TRBD1 (5 bases). V was clipped by 7 bases and J by 0 bases, with 6 bases between them. The CDR3 contains 13 residues. Germline V gene sequence: CDR1 WSHSY, CDR2 SAAADI. CDR3 DNA sequence: TGCGCCAGCACCAGGGCGAACACCGGGGAGCTGTTTTTT. This gives the protein CASTRANTGELFF.

This clonotype was seen a handful of times. The CDR3 here is CASSVGPTGDTEAFF. Written as DNA, the CDR3 is TGTGCCAGCAGCGTGGGTCCGACAGGAGATACTGAAGCTTTCTTT. The chain combines TRBV9 with TRBJ1-1; TRBD1 might be the D (6 bases). From germline, CDR1 is SGDLS and CDR2 YYNGEE. V shed 2 bases and J shed 5 bases, with 16 bases lying between them. The CDR3 length is 15 residues.

This clonotype was seen more than once but under ten times. V usage is TRBV5-1 and J usage is TRBJ2-5, with TRBD1 identical over 7 bases. Per the germline V gene, CDR1 is SGHRS and CDR2 is YFSETQ. The CDR3 contains 13 residues. J lost 3 bases, V lost 4 bases, and 3 bases had no gene match. The CDR3 DNA follows: TGCGCCAGCAGCCCTGACAGGGAAGAGACCCAGTACTTC. It encodes CASSPDREETQYF.

There are a few counts of this clonotype. V and J are TRBV24-1 and TRBJ2-3; 9 bases are shared with TRBD1. There are 16 residues in the CDR3. From germline, CDR1 is KGHDR and CDR2 SFDVKD. Trimming cost V 7 bases and J 0 bases; bases outside gene matches: 7. This chain's CDR3 is CATRIGTGSSTDTQYF. The DNA for the CDR3 is TGTGCCACCAGAATCGGGACAGGGTCTAGCACAGATACGCAGTATTTT.

A few counts support this clonotype. The V gene is TRBV5-5, the J gene TRBJ2-7, with a possible D match to TRBD1 (5 bases). The CDR3 contains 14 residues. In germline, CDR1 is SGHKS, CDR2 YYEKEE (reference sequence). Trimming removed 3 bases at V and 2 bases at J, with 12 bases between. CDR3 DNA: TGTGCCAGCAGCTCCCCACAGGTTACCTACGAGCAGTACTTC. It specifies CASSSPQVTYEQYF.

This clonotype is classed as medium-sized (0.01 to 0.1%). The chain has TRBV11-3 and TRBJ2-1, with TRBD2 matching over 11 bases. Germline trimming cut 6 bases from V and 7 bases from J; bases unmatched to any gene: 8. This CDR3 is 15 amino acids long. Looked up from germline, CDR1 is SGHNT and CDR2 is YENEEA. CDR3 sequence: CASSSGRGMGNEQFF. CDR3 nucleotide sequence: TGTGCCAGCAGTAGCGGGAGGGGTATGGGGAATGAGCAGTTCTTC. Full variable domain (missing parts from reference TRBV11-3 and TRBJ2-1): EAGVVQSPRYKIIEKKQPVAFWCNPISGHNTLYWYLQNLGQGPELLIRYENEEAVDDSQLPKDRFSAERLKGVDSTLKIQPAELGDSAVYLCASSSGRGMGNEQFFGPGTRLTVL.

This clonotype was counted only a few times. The CDR3 coding sequence is TGTGCCAGCAGTCCCAGAGGGCCTGGGGCCAACGTCCTGACTTTC. Encoded protein: CASSPRGPGANVLTF. The V call is TRBV7-9, the J call TRBJ2-6, with D possibly TRBD2 on 5 matching bases. Germline CDR1 SEHNR, CDR2 FQNEAQ (reference sequence). The V and J ends lost 6 bases and 2 bases respectively, with 11 bases between them. There are 15 residues in the CDR3. The full variable domain, in which reference TRBV7-9 and TRBJ2-6 provide the parts outside the CDR3, is DTGVSQNPRHKITKRGQNVTFRCDPISEHNRLYWYRQTLGQGPEFLTYFQNEAQLEKSRLLSDRFSAERPKGSFSTLEIQRTEQGDSAMYLCASSPRGPGANVLTFGAGSRLTVL.

This clonotype came up a few times. V is TRBV6-2 or TRBV6-3 and J is TRBJ2-1; 9 bases are a match to TRBD1. CDR1 is MNHEY and CDR2 is SVGEGT in the germline V gene. Trimming at V came to 7 bases and at J to 0 bases, leaving 22 bases not matched to a gene. The CDR3 runs to 21 residues. DNA for the CDR3: TGTGCCAGCACCCCCCTTCCGGGACAGGGAAGGGACCAAAGCTCCTACAATGAGCAGTTCTTC. As protein: CASTPLPGQGRDQSSYNEQFF.

The V gene is TRBV5-1, the J gene TRBJ2-2; 11 positions agree with TRBD1. The CDR3 consists of 16 residues. CDR1 is SGHRS and CDR2 is YFSETQ in the germline V gene. V was pared by 0 bases and J by 5 bases, with 3 bases of the junction left unmatched. The CDR3 here is CASSLDGQGATGELFF. As DNA, the CDR3 is TGCGCCAGCAGCTTGGACGGACAGGGGGCTACCGGGGAGCTGTTTTTT.

This clonotype was found a few times. The chain employs TRBV5-1 and TRBJ2-7; 8 bases align to TRBD1. From germline, CDR1 is SGHRS and CDR2 YFSETQ. The CDR3 totals 13 residues. V shed 5 bases and J 7 bases; nucleotides not matched to a gene: 8. In nucleotides, the CDR3 is TGCGCCAGCAGAAGGACAGGGTCTCAAGAGCAGTACTTC. This encodes CASRRTGSQEQYF.

The table lists this clonotype with many counts. The chain has TRBV18 and TRBJ1-2, with D possibly being TRBD1 (6 bases). Germline V lookup: CDR1 KGHSH, CDR2 LQKENI. V was pared by 3 bases and J by 6 bases, with 11 bases between. This CDR3 is 13 amino acids long. The CDR3 DNA is TGTGCCAGCTCACCGGGCAGGGGCGATGGCTACACCTTC. The encoded protein is CASSPGRGDGYTF.

This sequence joins TRBV7-9 and TRBJ2-7; maybe TRBD1 (5 bases). Germline CDR1 and CDR2: SEHNR and FQNEAQ (reference sequence). The CDR3 runs 15 residues. The V end lost 5 bases, the J end lost 6 bases, and 20 bases lay between the germline ends. CDR3 DNA sequence: TGTGCCAGCAGCCTCTTCCAAGGGGTCTTTTTCGAGCAGTACTTC. This encodes CASSLFQGVFFEQYF.

This clonotype was seen many times. The chain recombines TRBV2 with TRBJ2-1; TRBD2 matches 7 bases. Germline assignment: CDR1 SNHLY and CDR2 FYNNEI. Trimming at V came to 7 bases and at J to 4 bases, leaving 7 bases not matched to a gene. This CDR3 comprises 14 residues. The CDR3 loop reads CASNPAGIYNEQFF. In DNA form, the CDR3 reads TGTGCCAGCAATCCAGCGGGGATTTACAATGAGCAGTTCTTC.

In this sample, this clonotype turned up a few times. This chain uses TRBV18 with TRBJ2-7; 7 nucleotides agree with TRBD1. The CDR3 is made up of 15 amino acids. In germline, CDR1 is KGHSH, CDR2 LQKENI. After removal of 2 bases from V and 2 bases from J, the junction contained 6 bases not matched to a gene. The CDR3 spells CASSPFRDSTYEQYF. The CDR3 DNA reads TGTGCCAGCTCACCATTCCGGGACAGTACCTACGAGCAGTACTTC.

There are a few counts of this clonotype. This chain links TRBV9 with TRBJ1-2, with 7 bases fitting TRBD1. The trim removed 3 bases at V and 2 bases at J, leaving 4 bases unmatched. The CDR3 has 14 residues. Per germline, CDR1 SGDLS and CDR2 YYNGEE. The CDR3 here is CASSAGTENYGYTF. The CDR3 DNA reads TGTGCCAGCAGCGCGGGGACAGAGAACTATGGCTACACCTTC.

This clonotype was counted ten times or more. V gene TRBV20-1 combines with J gene TRBJ2-1, with D perhaps TRBD2 (5 bases). This CDR3 contains 16 residues. The V end was cut by 5 bases, the J end by 5 bases, with 22 bases between. The germline V gene encodes CDR1 DFQATT and CDR2 SNEGSKA (reference sequence). The CDR3 DNA reads TGCAGTGCTCCTACCCCGAAGGGAGTGATCAACAATGAGCAGTTCTTC. Protein sequence: CSAPTPKGVINNEQFF.

This clonotype was recorded many times. The chain carries TRBV14 and TRBJ2-6, with D uncertain. The CDR3 is made up of 15 amino acids. The V gene lost 4 bases and the J gene lost 4 bases, with 11 bases spanning the gap. CDR1 and CDR2 (germline): SGHDN, FVKESK. The CDR3 sequence: CASSPLVPGANVLTF. CDR3 nucleotide sequence: TGTGCCAGCAGCCCACTGGTCCCCGGGGCCAACGTCCTGACTTTC.

In this sample, this clonotype turned up a few times. The chain uses TRBV24-1 and TRBJ2-1, with 10 bases aligning to TRBD1. Germline V gene sequence: CDR1 KGHDR, CDR2 SFDVKD. The junction had 6 bases not matched to a gene; V was cut back by 1 base and J by 7 bases. The CDR3 consists of 16 residues. CDR3 protein: CATSDLTGQGLNEQFF. CDR3 nucleotides: TGTGCCACCAGTGATTTAACGGGACAGGGGCTAAATGAGCAGTTCTTC.

This clonotype was picked up many times. The V gene is TRBV20-1, the J gene TRBJ2-5; possibly TRBD1 or TRBD2 for D (5 bases each). CDR1 and CDR2 (germline): DFQATT, SNEGSKA (reference sequence). There are 12 residues in the CDR3. Between the trimmed V and J ends, which lost 6 bases and 2 bases, there was a span of 10 bases. CDR3 sequence: CSARDGQETQYF. For the CDR3, the DNA is TGCAGTGCCAGGGACGGGCAAGAGACCCAGTACTTC.

This clonotype was counted a few times. This chain joins TRBV9 and TRBJ2-3; no clear D gene. The length of the CDR3 is 16 residues. CDR1 SGDLS and CDR2 YYNGEE come from the germline V gene. With 0 bases removed from V and 0 bases from J, the gap between germline ends came to 11 bases. The CDR3, as DNA: TGTGCCAGCAGCGTAGCAGGCAGTCCTAGCACAGATACGCAGTATTTT. Amino acid sequence: CASSVAGSPSTDTQYF.

The CDR3 region is CSGDRSNYGYTF. CDR3 DNA: TGCAGTGGGGACAGGTCTAACTATGGCTACACCTTC. This rearrangement joins TRBV20-1 to TRBJ1-2, with 8 bases identical to TRBD1. The CDR3 is made up of 12 amino acids. CDR1 and CDR2 from the germline V gene are DFQATT and SNEGSKA (reference sequence). With V trimmed by 7 bases and J by 0 bases, 1 base remained unmatched.

This clonotype has a single count. This chain connects TRBV9 to TRBJ2-1, with 9 bases lining up with TRBD2. The germline CDR1 and CDR2 sequences are SGDLS and YYNGEE. CDR3 length: 17 amino acids. With 3 bases clipped from V and 7 bases from J, the junction kept 14 bases outside the gene matches. CDR3 in DNA: TGTGCCAGCAGCGCGACCCCCCTAGCGGGGCAAAAGAATGAGCAGTTCTTC. Residues: CASSATPLAGQKNEQFF. The full variable domain, rest sourced from reference TRBV9 and TRBJ2-1, is DSGVTQTPKHLITATGQRVTLRCSPRSGDLSVYWYQQSLDQGLQFLIQYYNGEERAKGNILERFSAQQFPDLHSELNLSSLELGDSALYFCASSATPLAGQKNEQFFGPGTRLTVL.

In this sample, this clonotype turned up a few times. V gene TRBV5-1 combines with J gene TRBJ2-3, with 8 bases that match TRBD1. V lost 9 bases to trimming and J lost 2 bases; unmatched junction nucleotides: 8. Per germline, CDR1 SGHRS and CDR2 YFSETQ. This CDR3 spans 14 amino acids. The CDR3 coding sequence is TGCGCCACCGGGACAGGCCCTTTCACAGATACGCAGTATTTT. This translates into CATGTGPFTDTQYF.